What follows is one T cell receptor beta chain and its context. The record originates from a study of blood T cells in healthy people across ages. V was trimmed by 0 bases and J by 6 bases, leaving 8 bases between them. This CDR3 region has 13 residues. Germline-derived CDR1 and CDR2 are SGHRS and YFSETQ. Then a second PCR, running roughly 7 to 11 cycles, was carried out with a sample-barcoded 5' primer and a J-beta primer mix. TCRdb processed the 5' RACE reads anew with MiXCR; each CDR3 protein has one entry. The table includes roughly 500,000 distinct CDR3 sequences, approximately 25% detected once. These data also formed part of another study, on T cells of mothers and their children.

This chain connects TRBV5-1 to TRBJ2-3; D uncertain. Sequenced material: blood. The TCR sequence derives from a boy younger than 18 in good health. The CDR3 loop is CASSLVVMDTQYF. As DNA, the CDR3 is TGCGCCAGCAGCTTGGTGGTGATGGATACGCAGTATTTT.